This TCR beta chain comes out of a study of blood T cell repertoires in COVID-19. Study-wide background: COVID-19 samples, acute and convalescent, were from the United States, Italy and Spain.

Produced via immunoSEQ multiplex PCR; TCRdb's table is partial and in-frame only. The sample lists 200,000 to 300,000 clones, around nine tenths occurring once. The CDR3 has 15 residues. The ends were cut back, 4 bases at V and 0 bases at J, with 10 bases in the middle. Looked up from germline, CDR1 is MNHEY and CDR2 is SVGAGI. This clonotype was obtained from a woman between 35 and 50 years old who had recovered from COVID-19. Sequencing was performed on peripheral blood. The chain links TRBV6-5 to TRBJ1-3; D perhaps matches TRBD1 (6 bases). The CDR3 bases are TGTGCCAGCAGTTTGTGGGGGCCCTCTGGAAACACCATATATTTT. Translated: CASSLWGPSGNTIYF.